This TCR beta chain comes out of a study of blood T cells in healthy people across ages. Findings of the study overall: Strongly correlated with naive T cell percentage was TCR beta diversity.

The second PCR ran roughly 7 to 12 cycles with a sample-barcoded 5' primer and J-beta primers. TCRdb ran MiXCR on the 5' RACE reads and lists one entry per CDR3 protein. The table shows 1,500,000 or so distinct CDR3 sequences, with 35% to 45% occurring only once. This CDR3 has 14 residues. Germline V gives CDR1 SSHAT, CDR2 FNYEAQ (reference sequence). Remarks on this clonotype: Antigen specificity is unknown. One end of the junction fails to match germline, which may point to a read error.

The clonotype originates from a woman aged 18-29 years in good health. The chain combines TRBV7-7 with TRBJ2-5; D is undetermined. Sequenced: blood. CDR3 sequence reads: CASSLGSNSGTQYF. The CDR3 region has the DNA TGTGCTAGCAGCTTAGGGTCAAACTCTGGGACCCAGTACTTC.